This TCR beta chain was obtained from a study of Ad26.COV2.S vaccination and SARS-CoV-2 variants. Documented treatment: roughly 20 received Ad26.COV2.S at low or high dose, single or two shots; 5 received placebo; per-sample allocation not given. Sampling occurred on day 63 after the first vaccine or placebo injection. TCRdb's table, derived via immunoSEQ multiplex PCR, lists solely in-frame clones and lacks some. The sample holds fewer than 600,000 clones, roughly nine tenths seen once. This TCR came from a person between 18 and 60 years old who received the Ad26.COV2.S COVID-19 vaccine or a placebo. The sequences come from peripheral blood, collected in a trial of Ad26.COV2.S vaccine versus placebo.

CDR3 DNA: TGTGCCAGCAGCGCCATACAGGGGCCAAATAATTCACCCCTCCACTTT. Its protein product is CASSAIQGPNNSPLHF. The rearrangement links TRBV11-2 to TRBJ1-6, with 7 nucleotides matching TRBD1. The germline CDR1 and CDR2 sequences are SGHAT and FQNNGV. Germline trimming cut 5 bases from V and 5 bases from J; bases unmatched to any gene: 9. The CDR3 length is 16 residues.